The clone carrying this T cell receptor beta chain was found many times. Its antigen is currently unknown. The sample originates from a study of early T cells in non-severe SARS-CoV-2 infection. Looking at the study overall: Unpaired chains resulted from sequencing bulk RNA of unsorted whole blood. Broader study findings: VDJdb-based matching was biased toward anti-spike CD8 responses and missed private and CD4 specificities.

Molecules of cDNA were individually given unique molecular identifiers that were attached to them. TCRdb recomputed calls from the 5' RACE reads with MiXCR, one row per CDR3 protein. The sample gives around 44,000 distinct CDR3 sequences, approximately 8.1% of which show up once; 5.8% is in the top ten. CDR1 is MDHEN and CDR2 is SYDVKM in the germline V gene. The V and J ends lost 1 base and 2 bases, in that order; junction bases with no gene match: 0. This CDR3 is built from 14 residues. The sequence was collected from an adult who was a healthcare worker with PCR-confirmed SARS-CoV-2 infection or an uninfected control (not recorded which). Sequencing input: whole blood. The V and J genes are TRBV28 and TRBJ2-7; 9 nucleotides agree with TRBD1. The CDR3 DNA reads TGTGCCAGCAGTTTATACAGGGGGCCCTACGAGCAGTACTTC. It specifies CASSLYRGPYEQYF. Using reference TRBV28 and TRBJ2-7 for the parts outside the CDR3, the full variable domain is DVKVTQSSRYLVKRTGEKVFLECVQDMDHENMFWYRQDPGLGLRLIYFSYDVKMKEKGDIPEGYSVSREKKERFSLILESASTNQTSMYLCASSLYRGPYEQYFGPGTRLTVT.